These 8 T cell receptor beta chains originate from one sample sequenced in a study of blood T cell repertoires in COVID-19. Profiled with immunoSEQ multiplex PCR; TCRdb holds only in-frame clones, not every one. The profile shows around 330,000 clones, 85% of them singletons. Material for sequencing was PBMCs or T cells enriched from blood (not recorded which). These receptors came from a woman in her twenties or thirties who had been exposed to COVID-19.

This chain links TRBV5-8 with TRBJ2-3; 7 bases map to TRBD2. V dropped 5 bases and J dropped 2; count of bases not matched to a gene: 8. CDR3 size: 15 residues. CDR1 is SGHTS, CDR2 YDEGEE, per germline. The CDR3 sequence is CASRSSAGNTDTQYF. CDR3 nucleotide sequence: TGTGCCAGCAGGTCCTCAGCGGGGAACACAGATACGCAGTATTTT.

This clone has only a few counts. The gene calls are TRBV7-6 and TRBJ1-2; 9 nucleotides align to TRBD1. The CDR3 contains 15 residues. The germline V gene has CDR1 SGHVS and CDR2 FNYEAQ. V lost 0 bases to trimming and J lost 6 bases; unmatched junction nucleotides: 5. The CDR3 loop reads CASSLAGTGHDGYTF. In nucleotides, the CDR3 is TGTGCCAGCAGCTTAGCGGGGACAGGGCATGATGGCTACACCTTC.

In DNA form, the CDR3 reads TGTGCCACCAGCTCAGGAGACAGGCCCTATGGCTACACCTTC. Its translation: CATSSGDRPYGYTF. This chain uses TRBV15 with TRBJ1-2; a possible D gene is TRBD1 (6 bases). Trimming shortened V by 5 bases and J by 4 bases, and 14 bases separated the two germline ends. The CDR3 extends over 14 amino acids. CDR1 and CDR2 (germline): LNHNV, YYDKDF (reference sequence).

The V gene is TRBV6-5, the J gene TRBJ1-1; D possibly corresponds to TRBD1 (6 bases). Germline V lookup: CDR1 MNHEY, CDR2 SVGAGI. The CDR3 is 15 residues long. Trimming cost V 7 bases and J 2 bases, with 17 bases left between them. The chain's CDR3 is CASNAPGTTNTEAFF. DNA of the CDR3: TGTGCCAGCAATGCGCCTGGGACAACTAACACTGAAGCTTTCTTT.

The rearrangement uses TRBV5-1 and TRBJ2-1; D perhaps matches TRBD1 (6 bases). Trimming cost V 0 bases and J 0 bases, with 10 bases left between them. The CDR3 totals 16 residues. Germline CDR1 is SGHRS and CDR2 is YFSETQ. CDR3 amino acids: CASSLEDRASYNEQFF. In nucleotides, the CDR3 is TGCGCCAGCAGCTTGGAGGACAGAGCCTCCTACAATGAGCAGTTCTTC.

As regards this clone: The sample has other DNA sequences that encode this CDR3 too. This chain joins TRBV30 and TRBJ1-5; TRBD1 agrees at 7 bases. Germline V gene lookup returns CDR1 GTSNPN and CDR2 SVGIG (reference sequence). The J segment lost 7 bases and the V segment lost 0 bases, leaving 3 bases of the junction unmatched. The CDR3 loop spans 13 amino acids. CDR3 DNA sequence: TGTGCCTGGAGTGTCAAGGGGGCCCAGCCCCAGCATTTT. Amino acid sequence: CAWSVKGAQPQHF.

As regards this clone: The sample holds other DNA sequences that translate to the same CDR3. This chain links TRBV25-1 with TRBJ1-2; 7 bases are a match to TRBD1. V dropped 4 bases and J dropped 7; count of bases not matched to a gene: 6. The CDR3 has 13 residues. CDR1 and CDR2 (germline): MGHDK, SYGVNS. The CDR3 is CASSGGGASGYTF. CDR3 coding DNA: TGTGCCAGCAGTGGAGGGGGCGCATCTGGCTACACCTTC.

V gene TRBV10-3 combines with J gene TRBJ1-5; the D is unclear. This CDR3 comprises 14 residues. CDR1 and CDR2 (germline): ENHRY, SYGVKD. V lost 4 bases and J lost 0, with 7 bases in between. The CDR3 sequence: CAISAHGSNQPQHF. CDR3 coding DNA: TGTGCCATCAGTGCCCACGGTAGCAATCAGCCCCAGCATTTT.